This T cell receptor (beta chain) was profiled in a study of naive and memory T cell subsets. Cells stained for CD3, CD4, CD8, CD45RA, CD27 and viability were sorted into four CD45RA/CD27 subsets. CD45RA-CD27- cells were effector memory; CD45RA+CD27- cells were EMRA. Regarding the study as a whole: Clonotypes here are unpaired alpha or beta chain sequences.

This clonotype was recorded a few times. Its antigen is undetermined. V was shortened by 4 bases and J by 8 bases, with 15 bases between the two germline ends. The CDR3 totals 13 residues. Germline V gives CDR1 DFQATT, CDR2 SNEGSKA (reference sequence). Both TRBC1 and TRBC2 were covered by a beta constant-region primer of two equimolar oligonucleotides. Nested alpha and beta constant-region primers with the SP2 primer drove four PCR rounds on ligated cDNA. TCRdb independently ran MiXCR on the UMI-ligation and nested PCR reads; one entry per CDR3 protein. This table holds around 27,000 distinct CDR3 sequences, roughly a tenth found once.

This rearrangement joins TRBV20-1 to TRBJ1-5; no clear D. The sequenced sample was effector memory CD4+ T cells from blood. As to subset: effector memory, CD45RA- CD27-. This clonotype was obtained from a human donor in good health. The DNA of the CDR3 is TGCAGTGCTAAAATACCGGGCACTAAGCCCCAGCATTTT. Translation: CSAKIPGTKPQHF.